Here is one TCR beta chain with its context. This specimen belongs to a study of control samples from healthy donors and cancer patients. Sequenced by immunoSEQ multiplex PCR; TCRdb stores in-frame clones only, minus some. This sample has around 55,000 clones, with around 90% found just once. Looked up from germline, CDR1 is MNHEY and CDR2 is SVGAGI. This CDR3 spans 15 amino acids. The germline V and J ends were trimmed by 3 bases and 1 base, with 9 bases remaining between them. Material for sequencing was PBMCs. The source of this sequence is a man aged 35-49 years with colorectal cancer. The V call is TRBV6-5, the J call TRBJ2-2; TRBD2 is a possible D gene (6 bases). The CDR3 nucleotides are TGTGCCAGCAGTTATGGGGGAGGGAACACCGGGGAGCTGTTTTTT. Translating it yields CASSYGGGNTGELFF.